Listed below are T cell receptor beta chains from one sample, sequenced in a study of Ad26.COV2.S vaccination and SARS-CoV-2 variants. Profiling relied on immunoSEQ multiplex PCR, and the TCRdb table lists in-frame clones only, not all of them. The data show about 440,000 clones, about 90% seen once. The input for sequencing was peripheral blood, taken in a trial of Ad26.COV2.S vaccine versus placebo. The receptor set was obtained from a person aged 18-60 years who received the Ad26.COV2.S COVID-19 vaccine or a placebo. Each CDR3 is given with its conserved first and last residue. Fields, in order: CDR3 length, D gene, clone size, V gene, J gene, CDR3 protein, CDR3 DNA. The D gene is left open where the match is weak. Clone size is not always given. Where it is, it says once, few, many or a class for expanded clones.

cdr3_length: 12
d_call: NA
clone_size: NA
v_call: TRBV30
j_call: TRBJ1-5
cdr3_aa: CAWSGENGPQHF
cdr3_nt: TGTGCCTGGAGTGGGGAGAACGGGCCCCAGCATTTT

cdr3_length: 15
d_call: TRBD1
clone_size: NA
v_call: TRBV7-9
j_call: TRBJ1-3
cdr3_aa: CASSLGQLSGNTIYF
cdr3_nt: TGTGCCAGCAGCTTGGGACAGCTCTCTGGAAACACCATATATTTT

cdr3_length: 16
d_call: NA
clone_size: NA
v_call: TRBV29-1
j_call: TRBJ2-1
cdr3_aa: CSVPRTDTNSYNEQFF
cdr3_nt: TGCAGCGTTCCGAGAACAGACACCAATTCCTACAATGAGCAGTTCTTC

cdr3_length: 14
d_call: NA
clone_size: NA
v_call: TRBV13
j_call: TRBJ2-5
cdr3_aa: CASSLAQAAETQYF
cdr3_nt: TGTGCCAGCAGCTTAGCACAGGCAGCAGAGACCCAGTACTTC

cdr3_length: 14
d_call: NA
clone_size: NA
v_call: TRBV3-1/TRBV3-2
j_call: TRBJ2-7
cdr3_aa: CASSQVREPYEQYF
cdr3_nt: TGTGCCAGCAGCCAAGTGCGGGAACCTTACGAGCAGTACTTC

cdr3_length: 21
d_call: TRBD1
clone_size: few
v_call: TRBV27
j_call: TRBJ1-1
cdr3_aa: CASSSARYKPSGTGWDTEAFF
cdr3_nt: TGTGCCAGCAGTTCCGCCCGATATAAGCCTTCCGGGACAGGGTGGGACACTGAAGCTTTCTTT

cdr3_length: 16
d_call: TRBD1
clone_size: NA
v_call: TRBV5-6
j_call: TRBJ2-1
cdr3_aa: CASSSPGQGSGNEQFF
cdr3_nt: TGTGCCAGCAGCTCACCCGGACAGGGGAGTGGAAATGAGCAGTTCTTC

cdr3_length: 13
d_call: NA
clone_size: NA
v_call: TRBV6-5
j_call: TRBJ1-4
cdr3_aa: CASSSGGPEKLFF
cdr3_nt: TGTGCCAGCAGTTCAGGAGGGCCGGAAAAACTGTTTTTT

cdr3_length: 12
d_call: TRBD2
clone_size: NA
v_call: TRBV6-4
j_call: TRBJ2-1
cdr3_aa: CASRGLAKEQFF
cdr3_nt: TGTGCCAGCAGGGGACTAGCAAAAGAGCAGTTCTTC

cdr3_length: 16
d_call: TRBD1
clone_size: NA
v_call: TRBV30
j_call: TRBJ2-7
cdr3_aa: CAWSAPGTGSSYEQYF
cdr3_nt: TGTGCCTGGAGCGCCCCGGGGACAGGGAGCTCCTACGAGCAGTACTTC

cdr3_length: 16
d_call: NA
clone_size: NA
v_call: TRBV6-4
j_call: TRBJ2-2
cdr3_aa: CASSGGSDQHTGELFF
cdr3_nt: TGTGCCAGCAGTGGAGGTAGCGACCAACACACCGGGGAGCTGTTTTTT

cdr3_length: 16
d_call: NA
clone_size: NA
v_call: TRBV3-1/TRBV3-2
j_call: TRBJ2-3
cdr3_aa: CASSQDVSSGTDTQYF
cdr3_nt: TGTGCCAGCAGCCAAGATGTATCTAGCGGCACAGATACGCAGTATTTT

cdr3_length: 14
d_call: NA
clone_size: NA
v_call: TRBV28
j_call: TRBJ2-1
cdr3_aa: CASSLSPGGYEQFF
cdr3_nt: TGTGCCAGCAGTTTATCTCCAGGCGGCTATGAGCAGTTCTTC

cdr3_length: 11
d_call: NA
clone_size: NA
v_call: TRBV12-5
j_call: TRBJ2-7
cdr3_aa: CASGSRGEQYF
cdr3_nt: TGTGCTAGTGGTTCGAGGGGGGAGCAGTACTTC

cdr3_length: 11
d_call: NA
clone_size: NA
v_call: TRBV20-1
j_call: TRBJ2-7
cdr3_aa: CSARDIPAQYF
cdr3_nt: TGCAGTGCTAGAGACATCCCCGCGCAGTACTTC

cdr3_length: 14
d_call: NA
clone_size: NA
v_call: TRBV7-3
j_call: TRBJ2-3
cdr3_aa: CASSVLGGTDTQYF
cdr3_nt: TGTGCCAGCAGCGTACTAGGGGGTACAGATACGCAGTATTTT

cdr3_length: 15
d_call: TRBD1
clone_size: NA
v_call: TRBV30
j_call: TRBJ1-4
cdr3_aa: CAWSWRDRRFEKLFF
cdr3_nt: TGTGCCTGGAGTTGGAGGGACAGGAGGTTCGAAAAACTGTTTTTT